This T cell receptor beta chain was recovered during a study of blood T cell repertoires in COVID-19. Trimming removed 3 bases from V and 2 bases from J; junction bases left unmatched: 3. Germline loops: CDR1 SGDLS, CDR2 YYNGEE. The CDR3 has 15 amino acids. Method: immunoSEQ multiplex PCR; TCRdb's copy keeps in-frame clones and lacks some. The sample records more than 140,000 clones, more than 65% being singletons. This clone has more than one count but fewer than ten. V and J are TRBV9 and TRBJ1-2; 11 positions agree with TRBD1. Sequencing was carried out using peripheral blood. This TCR was recovered from a woman between 45 and 65 years old in a cohort sampled during active or convalescent COVID-19. CDR3 loop: CASSEGQGGNYGYTF. Written as DNA, the CDR3 is TGTGCCAGCAGCGAGGGACAGGGGGGAAACTATGGCTACACCTTC.